The 15 T cell receptor beta chains listed next were all sequenced from one sample in a study of radiotherapy plus CTLA-4 blockade in lung cancer (dated by TCRdb to the late 2010s). The library was obtained by the immunoSEQ multiplex PCR assay. TCRdb stores this immuneACCESS table with in-frame sequences only. Part of the clones is absent; in the studies checked, under half of the shortfall reflects unresolved V genes, and no reason is known for the rest. For this sample there are 100,000 or so clones; approximately 82% appear just once. The ten most abundant clones make up roughly 23% of the sample. The sequenced sample was peripheral blood, obtained from a patient treated with radiotherapy plus ipilimumab. These receptors came from a human donor with non-small cell lung cancer that progressed on radiotherapy plus ipilimumab.

The V gene is TRBV6-6, the J gene TRBJ1-1; D is uncertain. Trimming pared 4 bases from V and 1 base from J, leaving 10 bases between. Germline V gives CDR1 MNHNY, CDR2 SVGAGI (reference sequence). The CDR3 covers 14 residues. CDR3 loop: CASSLISQNTEAFF. The CDR3 DNA follows: TGTGCCAGCAGTTTGATATCGCAGAACACTGAAGCTTTCTTT.

The chain uses TRBV28 and TRBJ2-2; no clear D. The CDR3 totals 17 residues. Deletions cut 4 bases from V and 0 bases from J, with 15 bases between. Germline CDR1 and CDR2: MDHEN and SYDVKM. The chain's CDR3 is CASSSLVHSANTGELFF. The CDR3 bases are TGTGCCAGCAGTTCTCTAGTCCACTCCGCGAACACCGGGGAGCTGTTTTTT.

The chain recombines TRBV5-6 with TRBJ2-3, with 9 bases identical to TRBD2. CDR3 length equals 16 residues. Looked up from germline, CDR1 is SGHDT and CDR2 is YYEEEE. J gave up 3 bases and V 4 bases, and 9 bases lay outside the gene matches. CDR3 nucleotides: TGTGCCAGCAGCCCTAAACTAGCGGGTAAGACAGATACGCAGTATTTT. Amino acids: CASSPKLAGKTDTQYF.

The rearrangement uses TRBV19 and TRBJ1-4; D is ambiguous. CDR3 length: 13 amino acids. Trimming shortened V by 6 bases and J by 8 bases, and 13 bases separated the two germline ends. Germline CDR1 reads LNHDA; CDR2 reads SQIVND (reference sequence). The CDR3, as DNA: TGTGCCAGTAGATCTCGGGGAGGGGAAAAACTGTTTTTT. This sequence encodes CASRSRGGEKLFF.

CDR3 sequence reads: CASSYEQYV. CDR3 sequence (DNA): TGTGCCAGCAGCTACGAGCAGTACGTC. The rearrangement links TRBV27 to TRBJ2-7; D is unclear. The CDR3 consists of 9 residues. Per the germline V gene, CDR1 is MNHEY and CDR2 is SMNVEV (reference sequence). V was trimmed by 6 bases and J by 3 bases, leaving 0 bases between them.

The chain recombines TRBV7-3 with TRBJ2-3, with TRBD2 identical over 8 bases. Germline V gives CDR1 SGHTA, CDR2 FQGTGA. V shed 5 bases, J shed 2 bases, and the junction held 9 bases outside the gene matches. The CDR3 spans 16 residues. Written as DNA, the CDR3 is TGTGCCAGCAGCGCCTCTAGCGGGCGGTCCACAGATACGCAGTATTTT. As protein: CASSASSGRSTDTQYF. The whole variable domain, remainder taken from reference TRBV7-3 and TRBJ2-3, is GAGVSQTPSNKVTEKGKYVELRCDPISGHTALYWYRQSLGQGPEFLIYFQGTGAADDSGLPNDRFFAVRPEGSVSTLKIQRTERGDSAVYLCASSASSGRSTDTQYFGPGTRLTVL.

Note on this clone: The same CDR3 is also encoded by other DNA sequences in this sample. This chain connects TRBV6-5 to TRBJ2-5, with 9 positions matching TRBD2. V shed 7 bases, J shed 3 bases, and the junction held 9 bases outside the gene matches. CDR1 MNHEY and CDR2 SVGAGI come from the germline V gene. CDR3 length: 15 residues. The CDR3 loop reads CASTDTTSGKETQYF. In DNA form, the CDR3 reads TGTGCCAGCACCGACACGACTAGCGGAAAAGAGACCCAGTACTTC.

This rearrangement joins TRBV28 to TRBJ1-1, with a possible D match to TRBD1 (6 bases). CDR1 is MDHEN and CDR2 is SYDVKM in the germline V gene. Trimming shortened V by 5 bases and J by 7 bases, and 11 bases separated the two germline ends. The CDR3 extends over 12 amino acids. The CDR3 bases are TGTGCCAGCAGTCGAGGACAGTTTGAAGCTTTCTTT. Translation: CASSRGQFEAFF. The complete variable domain, with remaining parts taken from reference TRBV28 and TRBJ1-1, reads DVKVTQSSRYLVKRTGEKVFLECVQDMDHENMFWYRQDPGLGLRLIYFSYDVKMKEKGDIPEGYSVSREKKERFSLILESASTNQTSMYLCASSRGQFEAFFGQGTRLTVV.

V is TRBV30 and J is TRBJ1-5, with 9 bases fitting TRBD1. CDR1 is GTSNPN and CDR2 is SVGIG in the germline V gene (reference sequence). The CDR3 sequence is 18 residues long. V gave up 0 bases and J gave up 6 bases; unmatched junction bases: 15. In nucleotides, the CDR3 is TGTGCCTGGAGTGTTCGGGGGACAGGGATGACCCTCCGTCAGCCCCAGCATTTT. This gives the protein CAWSVRGTGMTLRQPQHF.

The chain recombines TRBV11-2 with TRBJ2-2; no firm D call. This CDR3 spans 14 amino acids. CDR1 SGHAT and CDR2 FQNNGV come from the germline V gene. V dropped 1 base and J dropped 5 bases, with 8 bases sitting between them. The CDR3, as DNA: TGTGCCAGCAGCTTAGCGGGTGGGACCGGGGAGCTGTTTTTT. Encoded protein: CASSLAGGTGELFF.

This clone was found a few times. The chain couples TRBV28 to TRBJ2-1; 7 positions agree with TRBD2. Trimming at V came to 5 bases and at J to 4 bases, leaving 8 bases not matched to a gene. CDR3 length equals 15 residues. The germline CDR1 and CDR2 sequences are MDHEN and SYDVKM. CDR3 coding DNA: TGTGCCAGCAGTATACCGGGACTACATTACAATGAGCAGTTCTTC. Translating it yields CASSIPGLHYNEQFF.

The chain is built from TRBV7-8 and TRBJ2-1, with a weak D call TRBD2 (5 bases). The germline V gene encodes CDR1 SGHVS and CDR2 FQNEAQ. Between the trimmed V and J ends, which lost 6 bases and 0 bases, there was a span of 12 bases. The CDR3 sequence is 15 residues long. CDR3 loop: CASRLIASSYNEQFF. For the CDR3, the DNA is TGTGCCAGCAGACTTATAGCGAGCTCCTACAATGAGCAGTTCTTC.

The rearrangement uses TRBV2 and TRBJ1-5; D call uncertain. Germline V gene sequence: CDR1 SNHLY, CDR2 FYNNEI. The ends were cut back, 7 bases at V and 6 bases at J, with 13 bases in the middle. This CDR3 is 13 amino acids long. DNA for the CDR3: TGTGCCAGCATACGGGAGCCTGGTCAGCCCCAGCATTTT. This translates into CASIREPGQPQHF.

The chain has TRBV4-1 and TRBJ1-5; D gene unclear. V lost 4 bases, J lost 4 bases, and 11 bases lay in between. CDR3 length: 14 residues. Germline CDR1 MGHRA, CDR2 YSYEKL. CDR3: CASSRPDGNQPQHF. The CDR3 DNA sequence: TGCGCCAGCAGCCGCCCGGACGGTAATCAGCCCCAGCATTTT.

This clone was recorded once. J is TRBJ2-1 and V is TRBV27, with TRBD1 as a possible D gene (6 bases). Germline loops: CDR1 MNHEY, CDR2 SMNVEV (reference sequence). This CDR3 is 13 amino acids long. The germline V and J ends were trimmed by 5 bases and 8 bases, with 13 bases remaining between them. The chain's CDR3 is CASSPTGTYEQFF. Here the CDR3 DNA reads TGTGCCAGCAGTCCTACAGGGACGTATGAGCAGTTCTTC.